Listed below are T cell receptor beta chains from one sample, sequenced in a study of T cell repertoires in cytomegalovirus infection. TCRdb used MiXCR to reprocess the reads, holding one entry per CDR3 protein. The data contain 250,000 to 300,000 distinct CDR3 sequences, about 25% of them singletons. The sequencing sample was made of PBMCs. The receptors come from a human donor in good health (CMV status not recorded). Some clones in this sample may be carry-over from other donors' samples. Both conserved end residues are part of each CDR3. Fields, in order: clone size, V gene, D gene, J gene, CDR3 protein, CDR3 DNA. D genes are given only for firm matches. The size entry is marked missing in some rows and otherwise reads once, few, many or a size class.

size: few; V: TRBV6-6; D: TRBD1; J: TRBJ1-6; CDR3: CASSQRGGTSPLHF; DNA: TGTGCCAGCAGCCAAAGAGGGGGCACTTCACCCCTCCACTTT
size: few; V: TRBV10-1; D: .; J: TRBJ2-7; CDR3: CASSANTGWGYYEQYF; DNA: TGCGCCAGCAGTGCCAATACAGGGTGGGGCTACTACGAGCAGTACTTC
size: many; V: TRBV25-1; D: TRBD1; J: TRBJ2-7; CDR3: CASSGDSHEQYF; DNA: TGTGCCAGCAGTGGGGACAGTCACGAGCAGTACTTC
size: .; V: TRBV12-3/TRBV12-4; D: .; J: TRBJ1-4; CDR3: CASSPLNLREKLFF; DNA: TGTGCCAGCAGCCCTCTGAACCTTCGCGAAAAACTGTTTTTT
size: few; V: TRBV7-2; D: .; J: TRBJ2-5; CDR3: CASSLSGQLQETQYF; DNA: TGTGCCAGCAGCTTATCAGGCCAACTACAAGAGACCCAGTACTTC
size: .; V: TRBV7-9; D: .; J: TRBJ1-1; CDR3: CASSLGVTGTEAFF; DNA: TGTGCCAGCAGCTTAGGGGTGACAGGCACTGAAGCTTTCTTT
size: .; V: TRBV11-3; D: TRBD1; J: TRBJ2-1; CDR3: CASSYGTDNNNEQFF; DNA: TGTGCCAGCAGCTACGGGACAGATAACAACAATGAGCAGTTCTTC
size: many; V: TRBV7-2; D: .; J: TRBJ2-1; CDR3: CASSNPRRHEQFF; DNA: TGTGCCAGCAGCAACCCTCGGCGCCATGAGCAGTTCTTC
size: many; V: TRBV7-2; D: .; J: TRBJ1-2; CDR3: CASRQSGAYGYTF; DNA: TGTGCCAGCAGACAGAGCGGGGCCTATGGCTACACCTTC
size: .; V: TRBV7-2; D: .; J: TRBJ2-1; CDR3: CASSFRAYNEQFF; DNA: TGTGCCAGCAGCTTCCGTGCCTACAATGAGCAGTTCTTC
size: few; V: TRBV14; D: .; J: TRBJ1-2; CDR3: CASSPRPNYGYTF; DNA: TGTGCCAGCAGTCCGAGACCTAACTATGGCTACACCTTC
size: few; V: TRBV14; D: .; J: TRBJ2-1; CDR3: CASSQAVQLRNEQFF; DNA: TGTGCCAGCAGCCAAGCCGTCCAATTGAGGAATGAGCAGTTCTTC
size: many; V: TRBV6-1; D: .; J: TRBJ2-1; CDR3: CASQMAGGYNEQFF; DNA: TGTGCCAGCCAGATGGCGGGTGGGTACAATGAGCAGTTCTTC
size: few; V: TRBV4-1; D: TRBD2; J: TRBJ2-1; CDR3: CASSRTGSGGLNEQFF; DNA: TGCGCCAGCAGCCGGACCGGCAGCGGGGGGCTCAATGAGCAGTTCTTC
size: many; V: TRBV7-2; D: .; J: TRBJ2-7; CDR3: CASSLGASWPAEQYF; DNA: TGTGCCAGCAGCTTAGGGGCTAGTTGGCCCGCCGAGCAGTACTTC
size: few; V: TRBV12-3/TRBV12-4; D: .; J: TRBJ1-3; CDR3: CASSLGRFSGNTIYF; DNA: TGTGCCAGCAGTTTGGGGCGATTCTCTGGAAACACCATATATTTT
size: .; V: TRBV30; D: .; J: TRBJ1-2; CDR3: CAWSPDTAYGYTF; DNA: TGTGCCTGGAGCCCGGACACGGCCTATGGCTACACCTTC
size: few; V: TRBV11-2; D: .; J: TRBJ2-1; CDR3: CASSLNSGHAYNEQFF; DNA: TGTGCCAGCAGCCTGAACTCGGGACACGCCTACAATGAGCAGTTCTTC
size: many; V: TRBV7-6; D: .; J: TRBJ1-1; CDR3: CASSLRDQNTEAFF; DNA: TGTGCCAGCAGCTTACGGGACCAGAACACTGAAGCTTTCTTT
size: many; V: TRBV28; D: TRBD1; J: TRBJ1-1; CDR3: CASPPSTGENTEAFF; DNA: TGTGCCAGCCCCCCGTCGACAGGGGAGAACACTGAAGCTTTCTTT
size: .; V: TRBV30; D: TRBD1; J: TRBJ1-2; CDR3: CAWTSRQGIDGYTF; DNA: TGTGCCTGGACGTCGCGACAGGGAATAGATGGCTACACCTTC
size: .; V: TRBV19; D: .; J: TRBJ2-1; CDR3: CASLSYNEQFF; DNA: TGTGCCAGTCTATCCTACAATGAGCAGTTCTTC
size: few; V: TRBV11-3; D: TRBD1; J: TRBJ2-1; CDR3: CASSPERTGFNEQFF; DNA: TGTGCCAGCAGCCCAGAAAGGACAGGGTTCAATGAGCAGTTCTTC
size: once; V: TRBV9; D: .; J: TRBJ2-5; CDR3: CASTQGGTKETQYF; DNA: TGTGCCAGCACTCAAGGCGGGACAAAGGAGACCCAGTACTTC
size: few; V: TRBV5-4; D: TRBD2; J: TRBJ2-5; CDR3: CASSSGRGEQTQYF; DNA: TGTGCCAGCAGCTCGGGCCGGGGGGAACAGACCCAGTACTTC
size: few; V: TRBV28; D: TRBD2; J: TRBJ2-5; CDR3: CASSSLEAGVWETQYF; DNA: TGTGCCAGCAGTTCCCTGGAAGCGGGAGTCTGGGAGACCCAGTACTTC
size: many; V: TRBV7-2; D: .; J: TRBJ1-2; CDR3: CASSTQTGGGYTF; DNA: TGTGCCAGCAGCACCCAGACAGGAGGAGGCTACACCTTC
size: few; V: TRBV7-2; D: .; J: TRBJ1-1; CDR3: CASSPSGQMNTEAFF; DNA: TGTGCCAGCAGCCCTTCGGGGCAGATGAACACTGAAGCTTTCTTT
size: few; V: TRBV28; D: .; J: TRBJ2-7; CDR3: CASSQGSVRLNF; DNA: TGTGCCAGCAGTCAGGGGAGCGTACGACTAAACTTC
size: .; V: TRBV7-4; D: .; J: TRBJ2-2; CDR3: CASSLALPHGGELFF; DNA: TGTGCCAGCAGCTTAGCGCTCCCTCATGGCGGGGAGCTGTTTTTT
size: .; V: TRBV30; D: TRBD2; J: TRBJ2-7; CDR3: CAWSVLSREAAYEQYF; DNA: TGTGCCTGGAGTGTACTCTCGCGGGAGGCCGCCTACGAGCAGTACTTC
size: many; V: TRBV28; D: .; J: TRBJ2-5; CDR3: CASSRRGIAETQYF; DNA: TGTGCCAGCAGTAGAAGGGGAATTGCGGAGACCCAGTACTTC
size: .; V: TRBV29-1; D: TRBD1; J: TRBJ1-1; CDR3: CSGDWTGNTEAFF; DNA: TGCAGCGGGGATTGGACAGGGAACACTGAAGCTTTCTTT
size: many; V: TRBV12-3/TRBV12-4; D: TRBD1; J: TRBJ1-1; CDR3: CASRLGQGNTEAFF; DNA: TGTGCCAGCAGACTGGGACAGGGAAATACTGAAGCTTTCTTT
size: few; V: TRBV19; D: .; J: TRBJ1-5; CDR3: CASQDFPQPQHF; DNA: TGTGCCAGTCAGGATTTCCCCCAGCCCCAGCATTTT
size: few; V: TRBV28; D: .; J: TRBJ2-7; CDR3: CASSFLRTFYEQYF; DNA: TGTGCCAGCAGTTTCCTCAGGACCTTTTACGAGCAGTACTTC
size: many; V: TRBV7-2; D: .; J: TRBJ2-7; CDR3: CASSLTLNEQYF; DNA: TGTGCCAGCAGCTTAACGTTAAACGAGCAGTACTTC
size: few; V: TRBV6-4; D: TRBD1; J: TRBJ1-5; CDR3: CASSDQGTGQNQPQHF; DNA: TGTGCCAGCAGTGATCAGGGGACAGGGCAAAATCAGCCCCAGCATTTT
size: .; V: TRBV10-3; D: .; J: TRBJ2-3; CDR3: CAISERGDYTDTQYF; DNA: TGTGCCATCAGTGAGAGGGGCGACTACACAGATACGCAGTATTTT
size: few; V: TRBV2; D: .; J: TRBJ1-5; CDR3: CASSERSGFATQHF; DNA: TGTGCCAGCAGTGAGAGGAGTGGCTTCGCGACCCAGCATTTT
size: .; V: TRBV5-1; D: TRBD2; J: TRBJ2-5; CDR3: CASSLDGRAWETQYF; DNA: TGCGCCAGCAGCTTGGACGGGAGGGCCTGGGAGACCCAGTACTTC
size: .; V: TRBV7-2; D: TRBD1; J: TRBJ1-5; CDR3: CASSFITGAAQPQHF; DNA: TGTGCCAGCAGCTTTATAACAGGGGCAGCTCAGCCCCAGCATTTT
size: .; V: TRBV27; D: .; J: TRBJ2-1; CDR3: CASSFEAGNEQFF; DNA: TGTGCCAGCAGTTTCGAGGCGGGGAATGAGCAGTTCTTC
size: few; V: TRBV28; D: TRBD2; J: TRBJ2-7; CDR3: CASSSHYGGGRDEQYF; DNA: TGTGCCAGCAGTTCTCACTACGGGGGGGGGCGTGACGAGCAGTACTTC
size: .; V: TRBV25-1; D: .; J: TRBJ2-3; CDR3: CASSRTSERDTQYF; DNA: TGTGCCAGCAGCCGGACCTCCGAAAGGGATACGCAGTATTTT